This is a list of T cell receptor beta chains from one sample in a study of technical replicates of blood from a few donors. Libraries were prepared by immunoSEQ multiplex PCR; TCRdb keeps only in-frame clonotypes and omits some of them. The table has about 83,000 clones, more than 85% seen once. The sample taken for sequencing was T cells isolated from PBMCs. These TCRs come from a human donor in good health. The CDR3 runs from the conserved cysteine through the conserved F or W. The order of the fields is clone size, D gene, V gene, J gene, CDR3 protein, CDR3 DNA. D genes are given only for firm matches. The listing skips clone size in some rows; elsewhere it reads once, few, many or a size class.

-,TRBD1,TRBV29-1,TRBJ1-4,CSVQTVSSGTGNEKLFF,TGCAGCGTCCAGACCGTTTCCTCCGGGACAGGGAATGAAAAACTGTTTTTT
-,TRBD2,TRBV28,TRBJ2-7,CASSWEGEQYF,TGTGCCAGCAGTTGGGAGGGGGAGCAGTACTTC
-,-,TRBV5-6,TRBJ2-7,CASSWGDSIYEQYF,TGTGCCAGCAGCTGGGGGGACTCGATCTACGAGCAGTACTTC
-,-,TRBV27,TRBJ2-1,CASSIEGLSLNEQFF,TGTGCCAGCAGTATAGAGGGACTCTCTTTGAATGAGCAGTTCTTC
-,-,TRBV29-1,TRBJ1-5,CSVHRRGQPQHF,TGCAGCGTTCACCGTAGGGGTCAGCCCCAGCATTTT
-,TRBD1,TRBV7-2,TRBJ1-2,CASSLPWDRGNYGYTF,TGTGCCAGCAGCCTACCCTGGGACAGGGGGAACTATGGCTACACCTTC
-,-,TRBV19,TRBJ2-2,CASSIEGGTGELFF,TGTGCCAGTAGTATAGAGGGGGGCACCGGGGAGCTGTTTTTT
-,-,TRBV5-4,TRBJ2-7,CASSPSFGYEQYF,TGTGCCAGCAGCCCCTCTTTCGGCTACGAGCAGTACTTC
-,TRBD2,TRBV7-2,TRBJ2-1,CASSRLAGNNEQFF,TGTGCCAGCAGTAGACTAGCAGGGAACAATGAGCAGTTCTTC
-,-,TRBV11-2,TRBJ2-7,CASSQGEGARYYEQYF,TGTGCCAGCAGCCAAGGGGAAGGTGCCCGGTACTACGAGCAGTACTTC
-,-,TRBV19,TRBJ1-5,CASTVSGYSNQPQHF,TGTGCCAGTACAGTCTCAGGGTACAGCAATCAGCCCCAGCATTTT
-,-,TRBV13,TRBJ2-7,CASSLGAGPPEQYF,TGTGCCAGCAGCTTAGGCGCGGGGCCTCCCGAGCAGTACTTC
-,-,TRBV5-1,TRBJ1-1,CASSLENRVFTEAFF,TGCGCCAGCAGCTTGGAAAACAGGGTTTTCACTGAAGCTTTCTTT
-,-,TRBV7-9,TRBJ1-5,CASSPGAGINQPQHF,TGTGCCAGCAGCCCTGGGGCAGGGATAAATCAGCCCCAGCATTTT
many,-,TRBV14,TRBJ1-1,CASSQTMGKSGPTEAFF,TGTGCCAGCAGCCAAACGATGGGGAAGAGCGGACCAACTGAAGCTTTCTTT
-,-,TRBV7-9,TRBJ2-7,CASISMDTGYEQYF,TGTGCCAGCATCTCGATGGACACTGGCTACGAGCAGTACTTC
-,-,TRBV6-6,TRBJ1-2,CASSYSTGQPGDYTF,TGTGCCAGCAGTTACTCGACTGGACAGCCGGGTGACTACACCTTC
-,TRBD2,TRBV27,TRBJ2-7,CASRTGLVYEQYF,TGTGCCAGCAGGACGGGACTAGTCTACGAGCAGTACTTC
-,TRBD1,TRBV18,TRBJ1-1,CASSPGQANTEAFF,TGTGCCAGCTCACCTGGACAGGCGAACACTGAAGCTTTCTTT
-,-,TRBV30,TRBJ2-3,CAWSLNTQYF,TGTGCCTGGAGTCTAAATACGCAGTATTTT
-,-,TRBV6-6,TRBJ2-7,CASALNDYFYEQYF,TGTGCCAGCGCTTTAAATGACTACTTTTACGAGCAGTACTTC
-,TRBD1,TRBV28,TRBJ1-5,CASSPEGTGNNQPQHF,TGTGCCAGCAGCCCCGAGGGGACAGGGAACAATCAGCCCCAGCATTTT
few,TRBD1,TRBV4-1,TRBJ1-2,CASSPGTGLNYGYTF,TGCGCCAGCAGCCCGGGGACAGGACTTAACTATGGCTACACCTTC
-,-,TRBV4-1,TRBJ1-1,CASSLTRPLNTEAFF,TGCGCCAGCAGCCTTACTAGACCCTTGAACACTGAAGCTTTCTTT
-,-,TRBV7-9,TRBJ2-1,CASSEAGTRGNNEQFF,TGTGCCAGCAGTGAAGCCGGGACAAGGGGCAATAATGAGCAGTTCTTC
-,TRBD2,TRBV5-8,TRBJ2-7,CASSLVGGPLSYEQYF,TGTGCCAGCAGCTTGGTGGGAGGGCCCTTGTCCTACGAGCAGTACTTC
-,TRBD2,TRBV4-1,TRBJ2-1,CASSRTLAERYNEQFF,TGCGCCAGCAGCCGCACCCTAGCGGAACGTTACAATGAGCAGTTCTTC
-,-,TRBV7-8,TRBJ1-2,CASSLALDASYGYTF,TGTGCCAGCAGCTTAGCGCTCGATGCGAGCTATGGCTACACCTTC